This TCR beta chain comes out of a study of blood T cells in healthy people across ages. Concerning this clonotype: Its target is unknown.

Together with a sample-barcoded 5' primer, a J-beta primer mix was included in a second PCR lasting roughly 7 to 11 cycles. TCRdb reprocessed the 5' RACE reads via MiXCR and lists one record per CDR3 protein. Found here are about 570,000 distinct CDR3 sequences, 27% of them singletons; the top ten hold about a fifth. Study-wide results and limits: Diversity of TCR beta per million T cells declined in a roughly linear way with age. Higher diversity and more naive CD4+ cells were features of long-lived donors, compared to aged donors. Unsorted PBMCs blocked a conclusive comparison of naive and antigen-experienced cells.

Staff drew roughly 10 milliliters of peripheral blood from each donor. From germline, CDR1 is SQVTM and CDR2 ANQGSEA. The CDR3 has 14 residues. Sequenced: blood. The chain recombines TRBV29-1 with TRBJ2-1, with 12 bases that match TRBD2. This clonotype originated in a woman in her seventies in good health. The CDR3 loop reads CTLSRTSGNNEQFF. As DNA, the CDR3 is TGCACCCTGTCCAGGACTAGCGGGAACAATGAGCAGTTCTTC.